The T cell receptor (beta chain) under discussion was sequenced for a study of CD8 T cells in Susac syndrome. A quantity of about 0.45 to 1 ug RNA underwent reverse transcription using random hexamers. The amplification used immunoSEQ multiplex PCR on TCR beta CDR3; it spanned 54 Vbeta and 13 Jbeta. One entry per CDR3 protein results from TCRdb running MiXCR on the immunoSEQ multiplex PCR reads. Counted here are under 150,000 distinct CDR3 sequences, about 90% occurring once; the ten biggest clones make up around 0.22%. CDR3 length: 16 amino acids. J was trimmed by 5 bases and V by 4 bases; bases with no gene match: 13. Germline V lookup: CDR1 SQVTM, CDR2 ANQGSEA.

The chain links TRBV29-1 to TRBJ2-3, with 9 bases matching TRBD1. Sequenced sample: CD8+ T cells from PBMCs. The clonotype comes from a human donor with multiple sclerosis. CDR3 nucleotide sequence: TGCAGCGTTGTACCGGGACAGGGTTTCGGTTTAGATACGCAGTATTTT. Its translation is CSVVPGQGFGLDTQYF.